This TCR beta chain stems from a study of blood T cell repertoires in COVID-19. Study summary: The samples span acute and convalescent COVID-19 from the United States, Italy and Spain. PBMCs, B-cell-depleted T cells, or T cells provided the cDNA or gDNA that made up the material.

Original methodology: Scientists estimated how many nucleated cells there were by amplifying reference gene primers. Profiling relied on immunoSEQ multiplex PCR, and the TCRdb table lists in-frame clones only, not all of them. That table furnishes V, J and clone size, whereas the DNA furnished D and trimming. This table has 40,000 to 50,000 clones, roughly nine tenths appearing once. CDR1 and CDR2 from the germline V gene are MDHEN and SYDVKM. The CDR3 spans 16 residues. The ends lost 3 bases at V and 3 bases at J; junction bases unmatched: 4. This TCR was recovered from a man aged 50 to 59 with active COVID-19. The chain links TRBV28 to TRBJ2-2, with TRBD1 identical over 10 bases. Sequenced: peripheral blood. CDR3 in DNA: TGTGCCAGCAGTTTCAGGACAGGGGGTCACACCGGGGAGCTGTTTTTT. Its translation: CASSFRTGGHTGELFF.